The 9 T cell receptor beta chains given below trace back to one sample, sequenced in a study of shared clonotypes between healthy human individuals. Sequencing used immunoSEQ multiplex PCR; TCRdb keeps in-frame clones, though not all of them. The sample includes about 2,500,000 clones, more than 90% of them seen just once. Sequenced material: naive CD4+ T cells sorted from blood. Stated subset: CD45RA+ positively selected. Receptors originate from a man between 18 and 35 years old in good health.

The V call is TRBV30, the J call TRBJ1-1; D is ambiguous. This CDR3 contains 13 residues. Germline-derived CDR1 and CDR2 are GTSNPN and SVGIG (reference sequence). Between the trimmed V and J ends, which lost 4 bases and 1 base, there was a span of 10 bases. This chain's CDR3 is CAWNSQPNTEAFF. The CDR3 DNA reads as TGTGCCTGGAACTCGCAGCCGAACACTGAAGCTTTCTTT.

A word on this clone: Its ends do not fully match the called genes, so a read error is possible. The V call is TRBV6-6, the J call TRBJ2-1, with 8 bases fitting TRBD2. CDR3 length equals 16 residues. CDR1 is MNHNY, CDR2 SVGAGI, per germline (reference sequence). CDR3 nucleotides: TGTGCCAGCAGTCCACTACCGGGACTAGTCTACAATGGGCAGTTCTTC. Its translation: CASSPLPGLVYNGQFF.

This clone was picked up one time. The chain has TRBV15 and TRBJ2-1; TRBD2 agrees at 11 bases. Trimming took 5 bases from V and 9 from J; bases not matched to a gene: 6. The CDR3 is 14 residues long. CDR1 and CDR2 (germline): LNHNV, YYDKDF (reference sequence). CDR3: CATSWRLAGIEQFF. CDR3 coding DNA: TGTGCCACCAGCTGGAGACTAGCGGGAATTGAGCAGTTCTTC.

In DNA, the CDR3 is TGCGCCAGCAGCCAAACAACCTTTTCCCCCTCAGGGAGTGAGCAGTACTTC. It specifies CASSQTTFSPSGSEQYF. The rearrangement links TRBV4-1 to TRBJ2-7; D may correspond to TRBD1 or TRBD2 (5 bases each). CDR1 and CDR2 (germline): MGHRA, YSYEKL. Trimming removed 2 bases from V and 7 bases from J, with 24 bases in between. CDR3 length: 17 residues.

This chain uses TRBV9 with TRBJ2-4, with D possibly TRBD1 on 6 matching bases. The V gene's germline CDR1 is SGDLS and CDR2 YYNGEE. V dropped 0 bases and J dropped 0 bases, with 10 bases sitting between them. CDR3 length: 16 amino acids. The chain's CDR3 is CASSVGTDIAKNIQYF. In DNA, the CDR3 is TGTGCCAGCAGCGTAGGGACAGATATAGCCAAAAACATTCAGTACTTC.

The chain combines TRBV7-9 with TRBJ2-5; maybe TRBD1 (5 bases). V lost 1 base, J lost 5 bases, and 11 bases lay in between. There are 14 residues in the CDR3. Germline CDR1 SEHNR, CDR2 FQNEAQ (reference sequence). In DNA, the CDR3 is TGTGCCAGCAGCTTAGGGTCGGCAGGGGAGACCCAGTACTTC. Translating gives CASSLGSAGETQYF.

The chain combines TRBV7-2 with TRBJ2-7; tentative D call: TRBD1 (6 bases). V shed 2 bases and J shed 4 bases, with 12 bases lying between them. The germline V gene encodes CDR1 SGHTA and CDR2 FQGNSA. This CDR3 spans 14 amino acids. The CDR3 loop reads CASSLKQGGYEQYF. The CDR3 region has the DNA TGTGCCAGCAGCTTAAAACAGGGCGGGTACGAGCAGTACTTC.

The V gene is TRBV4-3, the J gene TRBJ1-1; D call uncertain. CDR3 length equals 16 residues. Trimming shortened V by 4 bases and J by 0 bases, and 15 bases separated the two germline ends. CDR1 LGHNA and CDR2 YSLEER come from the germline V gene. CDR3 loop: CASSLDPEIMNTEAFF. The CDR3 DNA is TGCGCCAGCAGCCTAGACCCCGAGATTATGAACACTGAAGCTTTCTTT.

The rearrangement links TRBV11-2 to TRBJ1-1; weak D call: TRBD1 (5 bases). Trimming pared 5 bases from V and 8 bases from J, leaving 12 bases between. CDR3 length: 12 residues. CDR1 is SGHAT and CDR2 is FQNNGV in the germline V gene. CDR3 amino acids: CASSVLRGEAFF. CDR3 coding DNA: TGTGCCAGCAGCGTACTACGGGGCGAAGCTTTCTTT.